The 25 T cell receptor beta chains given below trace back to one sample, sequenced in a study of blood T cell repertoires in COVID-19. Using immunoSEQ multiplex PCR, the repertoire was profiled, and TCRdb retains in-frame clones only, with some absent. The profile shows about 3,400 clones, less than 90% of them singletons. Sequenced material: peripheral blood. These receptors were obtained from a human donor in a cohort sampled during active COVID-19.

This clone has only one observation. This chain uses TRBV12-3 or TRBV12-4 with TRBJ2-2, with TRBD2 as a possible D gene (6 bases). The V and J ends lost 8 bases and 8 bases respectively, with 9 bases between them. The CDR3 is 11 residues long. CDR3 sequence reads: CASGGRGELFF. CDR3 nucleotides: TGTGCCAGCGGAGGGAGGGGGGAGCTGTTTTTT.

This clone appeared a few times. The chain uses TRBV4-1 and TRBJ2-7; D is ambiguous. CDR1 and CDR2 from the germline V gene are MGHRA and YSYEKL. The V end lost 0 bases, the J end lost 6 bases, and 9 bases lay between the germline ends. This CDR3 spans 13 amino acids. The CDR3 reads CASSQERRGEQYF. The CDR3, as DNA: TGCGCCAGCAGCCAAGAAAGAAGAGGCGAGCAGTACTTC.

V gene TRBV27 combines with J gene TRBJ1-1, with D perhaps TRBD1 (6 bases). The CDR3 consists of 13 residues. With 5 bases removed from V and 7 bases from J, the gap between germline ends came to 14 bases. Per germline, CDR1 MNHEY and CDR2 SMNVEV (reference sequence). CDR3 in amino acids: CASSPHQDSEAFF. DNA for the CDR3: TGTGCCAGCAGTCCGCACCAGGACAGTGAAGCTTTCTTT.

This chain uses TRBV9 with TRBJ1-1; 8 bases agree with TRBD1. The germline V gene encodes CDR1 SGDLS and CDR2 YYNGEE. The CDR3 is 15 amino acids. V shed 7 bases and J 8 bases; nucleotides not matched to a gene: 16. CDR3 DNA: TGTGCCAGCTCCCCGACAGGGGCGCGACAGATGGAAGCTTTCTTT. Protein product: CASSPTGARQMEAFF.

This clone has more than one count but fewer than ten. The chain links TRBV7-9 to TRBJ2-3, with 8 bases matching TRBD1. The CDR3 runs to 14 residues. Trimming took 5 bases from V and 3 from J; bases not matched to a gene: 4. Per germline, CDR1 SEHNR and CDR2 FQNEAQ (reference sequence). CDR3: CASSRTGWTDTQYF. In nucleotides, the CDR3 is TGTGCCAGCAGCCGGACAGGGTGGACAGATACGCAGTATTTT.

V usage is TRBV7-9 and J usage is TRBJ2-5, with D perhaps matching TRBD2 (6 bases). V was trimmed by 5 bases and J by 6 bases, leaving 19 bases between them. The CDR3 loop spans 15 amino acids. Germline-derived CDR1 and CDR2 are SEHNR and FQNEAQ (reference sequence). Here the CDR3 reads CASSPLQAGGKTQYF. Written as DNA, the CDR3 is TGTGCCAGCAGCCCCCTACAGGCAGGAGGGAAGACCCAGTACTTC.

Here the CDR3 reads CASSLVIQGTGELFF. Here the CDR3 DNA reads TGTGCCAGCAGCTTAGTCATTCAGGGAACCGGGGAGCTGTTTTTT. This chain joins TRBV11-2 and TRBJ2-2, with D possibly matching TRBD1 (5 bases). Germline V gene lookup returns CDR1 SGHAT and CDR2 FQNNGV. The V end lost 1 base, the J end lost 5 bases, and 11 bases lay between the germline ends. The CDR3 length is 15 residues.

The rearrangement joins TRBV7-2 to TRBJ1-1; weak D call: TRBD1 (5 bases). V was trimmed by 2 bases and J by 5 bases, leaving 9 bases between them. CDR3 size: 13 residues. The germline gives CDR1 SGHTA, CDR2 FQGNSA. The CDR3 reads CASSLIGGTEAFF. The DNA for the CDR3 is TGTGCCAGCAGCTTAATTGGGGGGACTGAAGCTTTCTTT.

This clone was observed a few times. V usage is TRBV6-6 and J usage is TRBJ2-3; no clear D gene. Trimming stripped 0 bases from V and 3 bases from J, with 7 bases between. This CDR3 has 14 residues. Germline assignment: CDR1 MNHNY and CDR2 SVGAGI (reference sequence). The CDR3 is CASSYSEWTDTQYF. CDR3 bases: TGTGCCAGCAGTTACTCCGAGTGGACAGATACGCAGTATTTT.

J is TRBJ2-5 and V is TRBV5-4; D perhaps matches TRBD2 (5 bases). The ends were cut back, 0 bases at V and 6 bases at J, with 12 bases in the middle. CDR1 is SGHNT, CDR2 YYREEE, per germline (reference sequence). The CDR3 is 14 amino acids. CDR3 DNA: TGTGCCAGCAGCTTGGTCGGTGAGGGAAAGACCCAGTACTTC. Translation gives CASSLVGEGKTQYF.

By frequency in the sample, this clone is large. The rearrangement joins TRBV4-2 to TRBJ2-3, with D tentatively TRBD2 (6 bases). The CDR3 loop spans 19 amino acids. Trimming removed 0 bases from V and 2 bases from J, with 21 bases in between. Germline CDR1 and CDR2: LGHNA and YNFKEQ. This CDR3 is CASSQDGGVVRLFTDTQYF. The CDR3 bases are TGTGCCAGCAGCCAAGATGGCGGGGTGGTTCGGCTTTTCACAGATACGCAGTATTTT.

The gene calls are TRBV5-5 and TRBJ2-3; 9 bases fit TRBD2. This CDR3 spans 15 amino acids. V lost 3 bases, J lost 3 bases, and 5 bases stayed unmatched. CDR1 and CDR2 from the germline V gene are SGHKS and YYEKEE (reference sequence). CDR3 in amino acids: CASSWRGGQTDTQYF. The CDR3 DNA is TGTGCCAGCAGCTGGCGGGGGGGCCAGACAGATACGCAGTATTTT.

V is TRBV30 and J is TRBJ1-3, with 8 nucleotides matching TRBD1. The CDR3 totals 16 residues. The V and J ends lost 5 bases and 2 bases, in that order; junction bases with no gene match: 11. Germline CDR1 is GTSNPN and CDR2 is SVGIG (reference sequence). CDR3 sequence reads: CAWSGQGTVAGNTIYF. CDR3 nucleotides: TGTGCCTGGTCAGGACAGGGAACGGTAGCTGGAAACACCATATATTTT.

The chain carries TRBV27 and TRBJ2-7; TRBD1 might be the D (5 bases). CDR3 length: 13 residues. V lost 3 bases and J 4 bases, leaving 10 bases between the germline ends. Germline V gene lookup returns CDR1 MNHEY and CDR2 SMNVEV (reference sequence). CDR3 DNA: TGTGCCAGCAGTTTGGGGCTCATTTACGAGCAGTACTTC. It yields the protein CASSLGLIYEQYF.

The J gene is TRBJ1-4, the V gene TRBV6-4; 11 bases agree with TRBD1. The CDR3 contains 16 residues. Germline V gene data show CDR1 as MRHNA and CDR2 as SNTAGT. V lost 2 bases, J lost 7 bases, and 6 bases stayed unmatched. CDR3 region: CASSDTGQGAPEKLFF. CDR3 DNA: TGTGCCAGCAGTGACACCGGACAGGGGGCGCCTGAAAAACTGTTTTTT.

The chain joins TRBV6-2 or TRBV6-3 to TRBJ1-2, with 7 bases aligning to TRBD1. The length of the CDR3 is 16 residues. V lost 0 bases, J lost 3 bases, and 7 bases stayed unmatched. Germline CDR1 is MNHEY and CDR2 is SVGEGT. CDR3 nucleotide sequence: TGTGCCAGCAGTTACTCCCACAGGGGTTTGGACTATGGCTACACCTTC. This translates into CASSYSHRGLDYGYTF.

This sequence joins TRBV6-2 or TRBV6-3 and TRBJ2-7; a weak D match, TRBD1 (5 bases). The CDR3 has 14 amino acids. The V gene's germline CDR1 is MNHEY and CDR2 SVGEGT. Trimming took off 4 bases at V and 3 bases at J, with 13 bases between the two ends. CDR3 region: CASSFGQHVYEQYF. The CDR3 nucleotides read TGTGCCAGCAGTTTCGGACAACACGTCTACGAGCAGTACTTC.

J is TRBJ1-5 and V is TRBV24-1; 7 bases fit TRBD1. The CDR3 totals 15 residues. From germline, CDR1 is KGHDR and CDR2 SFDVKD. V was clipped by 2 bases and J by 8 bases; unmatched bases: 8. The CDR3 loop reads CATSDSGDRAKPQHF. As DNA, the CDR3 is TGTGCCACCAGTGATTCAGGAGACAGGGCGAAGCCCCAGCATTTT.

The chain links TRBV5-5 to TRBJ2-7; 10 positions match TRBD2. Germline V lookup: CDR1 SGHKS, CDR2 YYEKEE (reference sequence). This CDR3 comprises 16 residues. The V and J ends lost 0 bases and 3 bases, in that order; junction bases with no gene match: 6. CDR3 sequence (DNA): TGTGCCAGCAGCTTGGGTGGAGCGGGGGGGCTCTACGAGCAGTACTTC. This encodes CASSLGGAGGLYEQYF.

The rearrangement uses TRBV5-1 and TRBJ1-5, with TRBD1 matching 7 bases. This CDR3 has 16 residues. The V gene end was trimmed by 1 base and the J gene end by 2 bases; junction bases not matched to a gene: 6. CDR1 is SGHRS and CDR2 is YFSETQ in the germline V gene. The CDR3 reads CASSLSGTGGNQPQHF. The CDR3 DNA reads TGCGCCAGCAGCTTGTCAGGTACAGGGGGCAATCAGCCCCAGCATTTT.

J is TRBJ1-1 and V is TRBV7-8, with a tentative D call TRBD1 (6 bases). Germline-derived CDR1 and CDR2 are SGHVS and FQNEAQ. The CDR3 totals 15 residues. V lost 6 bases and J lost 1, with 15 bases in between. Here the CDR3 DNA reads TGTGCCAGCAGATTCCGGGACACACCGAACACTGAAGCTTTCTTT. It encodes CASRFRDTPNTEAFF.

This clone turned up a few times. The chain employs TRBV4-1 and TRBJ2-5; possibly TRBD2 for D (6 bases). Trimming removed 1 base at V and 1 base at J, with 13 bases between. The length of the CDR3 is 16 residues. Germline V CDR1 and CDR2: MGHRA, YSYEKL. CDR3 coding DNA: TGCGCCAGCAGCCAAGTAGCCCTGCGGGGCCAAGAGACCCAGTACTTC. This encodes CASSQVALRGQETQYF.

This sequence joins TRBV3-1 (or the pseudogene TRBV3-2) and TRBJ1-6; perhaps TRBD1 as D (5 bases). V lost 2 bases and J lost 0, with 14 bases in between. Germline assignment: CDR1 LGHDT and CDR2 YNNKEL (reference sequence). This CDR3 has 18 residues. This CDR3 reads CASSQPIRQSSYNSPLHF. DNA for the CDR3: TGTGCCAGCAGCCAACCCATTCGACAGAGCTCCTATAATTCACCCCTCCACTTT.

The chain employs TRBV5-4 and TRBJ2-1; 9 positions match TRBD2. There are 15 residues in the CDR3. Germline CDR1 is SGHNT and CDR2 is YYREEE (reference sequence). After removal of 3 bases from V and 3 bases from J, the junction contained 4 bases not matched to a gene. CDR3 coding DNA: TGTGCCAGCAGCTCCCCAGCGGGGGGCTACAATGAGCAGTTCTTC. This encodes CASSSPAGGYNEQFF. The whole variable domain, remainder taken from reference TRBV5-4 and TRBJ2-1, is ETGVTQSPTHLIKTRGQQVTLRCSSQSGHNTVSWYQQALGQGPQFIFQYYREEENGRGNFPPRFSGLQFPNYSSELNVNALELDDSALYLCASSSPAGGYNEQFFGPGTRLTVL.

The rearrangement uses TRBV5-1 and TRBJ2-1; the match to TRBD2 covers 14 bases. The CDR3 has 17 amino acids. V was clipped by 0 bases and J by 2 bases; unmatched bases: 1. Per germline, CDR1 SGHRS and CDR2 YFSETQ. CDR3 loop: CASSLEGLAGAYNEQFF. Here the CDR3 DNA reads TGCGCCAGCAGCTTGGAGGGACTAGCGGGGGCCTACAATGAGCAGTTCTTC.